This T cell receptor (beta chain) was captured by sequencing in a study of cytomegalovirus exposure and HLA in healthy donors (dated by TCRdb to about 2017). With regard to the full study: According to an earlier analysis of a few hundred of the donors, roughly 180 million T cells yielded roughly 100 million unique TCR beta sequences and around 280 Gb of sequence data. Of the approximately 400 genotyped donors, roughly 80% fell in the genetic ancestry cluster associated with self-reported Caucasian donors. The number of typed donors differed by locus: about 620-630 for A, B, C, DRB1 and DQB1; roughly 510 for DQA1; 606 for DPA1; and roughly 450 for DPB1. Besides the first cohort of 666 subjects, a separate validation cohort made up of 120 different subjects was used. Among about 410 genotyped donors of the cohort, an average of about 240,000 unique TCR beta nucleotide sequences was sequenced per donor, of which about 18% were non-productive. An early release covering over 500 HLA-typed donors comprised about 320 gigabases of sequencing data and around 86 million unique TCR sequences. Rather than drawing on any new phenotypic data, the later analysis identified candidate immune exposures from TCR beta sequences and the way those sequences occurred across donors. Donor age, sex, ethnicity and CMV serostatus were collected together with the repertoire data. Because of strong linkage in the cohort, roughly five DR-DQ haplotypes were treated as single units for association and clustering. The study aimed to test whether cataloging public T cell receptors could reveal signatures of past pathogen exposure. To predict cytomegalovirus infection status, the study brought together high-throughput TCR immunosequencing, statistical association of individual TCRs with disease status, and machine learning. To study patterns of TCR occurrence, a later analysis re-analyzed previously published TCR beta repertoires from 666 donors and added high-resolution HLA genotyping. All discovery cohort repertoires had been generated on a single sequencing platform. Using immunosequencing, the study profiled T cell repertoires from about 610 subjects and related those repertoires to cytomegalovirus serostatus. To decide whether each TCR beta V gene segment behaved as functional or pseudogenic, an earlier analysis of some 580 of the donors relied on high-throughput TCR beta sequencing. HLA typing included class I and class II loci at four-digit resolution. A later genetic analysis took genome-wide SNP genotypes for about 65% of the 666 donors and used that subset as a discovery cohort.

In total, just over 650 healthy bone marrow donors made up the cohort. Cohort members were all nominally healthy when sampled, although unrecorded immune exposures were likely present. The donor was CMV seronegative and belonged to the group of several hundred seronegative cohort members. A peripheral blood sample was provided by each donor, and peripheral blood mononuclear cells were used for TCR beta sequencing. The Qiagen DNeasy Blood Extraction Kit was used to extract genomic DNA from the blood cell samples. The CDR3 covers 11 residues, taking in both the cysteine and the phenylalanine. The DNA shown is the 33-base CDR3, in frame from base 1. For this chain, trimming is 6 bases at the V end and 8 bases at the J end, and the number of junction bases without a gene match is 4. Via the germline V gene (reference sequence), CDR1 is DFQATT and CDR2 SNEGSKA. About this clone: What antigen it recognizes has not been identified. The record has no base qualities; no much larger clone is one base away.

The protocol used for the library was the immunoSEQ multiplex PCR assay. A mixture of 60 forward primers for TCR Vbeta segments and 13 reverse primers for TCR Jbeta segments was used in the multiplex PCR. The CDR3 region of rearranged TCR beta genes was amplified from genomic DNA by a multiplex PCR assay. On the Illumina HiSeq System, the amplified TCR beta libraries were sequenced as 87-base-pair reads. From the authors' description of their analysis: Across the roughly 600 repertoires, a later analysis counted some 80 million unique TCR beta chains, around 11 million of which were shared by at least two donors. A nearest-neighbor algorithm error-corrected the raw reads and collapsed the reads into unique sequences, merging closely related sequences to remove PCR and sequencing errors. V, D and J gene segments were assigned by aligning CDR3 sequences to IMGT reference sequences. For a sequence to be retained, at least a six-nucleotide match to both a V gene segment and a J gene segment was required. Rearrangements were called productive when the CDR3 lacked stop codons and stayed in frame with V and J; all others were non-productive. Following IMGT convention, CDR3 was defined as the stretch from the second conserved V-encoded cysteine to the conserved J-encoded phenylalanine. In an earlier analysis of more than 550 of the donors, sequences lacking an unambiguous match to a single V gene segment were excluded. An earlier analysis of 587 of the donors called V segments functional above 56.7% productive rearrangements and segregating when the between-donor standard deviation exceeded 5%. A statistical classification framework was developed to diagnose cytomegalovirus status using the catalog of TCR beta chain sequences. A later analysis assigned V and J genes by comparing TCR nucleotide sequences with IMGT/GENE-DB human TR gene sequences. A later analysis assigned CDR3 sequences and most-parsimonious VDJ recombination scenarios with the TCRdist pipeline. In a later analysis, every TCR beta chain was defined by the combination of its CDR3 amino acid sequence and its V-gene family, and reads without a unique V-gene family were dropped. As a way to deal with suspected cross-contamination and a sequencing artifact, a later analysis dropped approximately 570 nucleotide sequences that were highly shared and had low generation probability. In a later analysis, a clonal expansion index was calculated for each public chain from normalized within-repertoire ranks of inferred template counts. In a later analysis, generation probabilities were computed with a VDJ recombination model fitted to out-of-frame rearrangements, and the resulting probabilities were checked against IGoR. A later analysis scored TCR-TCR, TCR-HLA and TCR-CMV co-occurrence with hypergeometric tests, applying a repertoire-size bias correction to TCR pairs. False discovery rates were estimated in a later analysis by permuting HLA or CMV assignments 20 times. In a later analysis, co-occurring TCRs were grouped with DBSCAN, and TCRdist sequence similarity was added when clustering was performed within HLA-allele-positive subsets. Co-occurrence clustering excluded repertoires with fewer than 30,000 or more than 120,000 public chains, plus five with anomalous nucleotide sharing. Held by TCRdb, this immuneACCESS table contains in-frame sequences only and omits some clones. Under half of the omission traces to an unresolved V gene where checked; the cause of the rest is unknown. V, J and clone size reflect that table, while D and trimming were determined from the DNA. The sample table records 250,000 to 350,000 clones; about 66% of these occur just once. Of the sample, 2% to 2.5% is held by the ten largest clones.

Paper-wide results and their limitations: The study gave a list of about 160 TCR beta chains associated with cytomegalovirus. Roughly uniform sequencing depth across donors was assumed in presence/absence analyses, although this assumption may not hold. This cohort had only TCR beta chains sequenced, and the lack of alpha or paired-chain data limited which features could be detected. Broadly in line with IMGT annotations, most TCR beta V segments showed up in productive rearrangements about 87% or about 30% of the time in an earlier analysis of several hundred of the donors. Specific HLA alleles were associated with over 15,000 TCR beta sequences at a false discovery rate of 0.05 in a later analysis. Because some donors lacked HLA typing at each locus, the association tests relied only on the typed subset. In a later analysis, several top co-occurrence clusters were reported to appear linked to parvovirus B19, influenza, CMV and Epstein-Barr virus. Most TCR sequences were observed very rarely across donors, whereas some public TCRs were present in many individuals. In a later analysis, TCR association rates were found to vary across HLA loci, with the most associated TCRs seen for DRB1 alleles and the fewest for HLA-C alleles. In vitro tests confirmed that a few of the cytomegalovirus-associated TCR beta chains recognize cytomegalovirus antigens. Linkage disequilibrium might explain the correlated functional status among segregating V segments, but an unknown experimental factor could not be excluded. For the cohort, immune exposure information was limited to CMV serostatus. The classifier was reported to diagnose cytomegalovirus status with high specificity and sensitivity in both the original cohort and the validation cohort. Some IMGT-functional V segments, including TRBV6-2 and TRBV6-3, could not be distinguished by the 87-base-pair reads and were therefore excluded. Strong co-occurrence of HLA alleles, especially DR and DQ, made assigning TCR associations to individual alleles difficult. A group of highly shared sequence variants was considered likely to be a technical artifact of the sequencing pipeline. In a later analysis, HLA-associated TCR beta chains were found to be more clonally expanded and to have lower generation probabilities than equally common non-associated chains. In a later genetic analysis, a missense DCLRE1C variant was associated with V-gene and J-gene trimming of TCR beta chains, and the association was replicated in an independent cohort. According to a later genetic analysis, donors in an Asian-associated ancestry cluster had fewer N-insertions in productive TCRs than the approximately 650-donor mean. The authors suggested that the approach could potentially be extended to other disease states and immunological phenotypes. According to a later analysis, most CMV-associated TCR beta chains appeared to be HLA-restricted, and the HLA associations seemed to be driven largely by CMV exposure. Approximately 18 rarely observed V segments, including chromosome 9 orphons, were excluded from the earlier analysis of just under 600 of the donors because counts were too low. A further reported finding was that TCR beta sequences accurately predicted the HLA-A and HLA-B alleles for most subjects in the first cohort.

The sequencing input was PBMCs. This TCR was sampled from a female donor in good health and CMV-seronegative. The sequence joins TRBV20-1 to TRBJ1-2; the junction holds 9 bases that match TRBD1. The CDR3 region: CSARTGEGYTF. The nucleotide sequence is given as TGCAGTGCCAGGACAGGGGAGGGCTACACCTTC.